This T cell receptor beta chain originates from a study of T cells in Graves' hyperthyroidism and ophthalmopathy. General study points: From stable hyperthyroidism, ophthalmopathy was separated by a 13 V-J model. Most expanded thyroid clonotypes above 0.001 recurred in blood.

From RNA transcripts, TCR beta CDR3 regions were amplified. First-round RT-PCR of the TCR CDR3 relied on the HTBI primer set. TCRdb redid the calling of the multiplex PCR reads with MiXCR, one entry per CDR3 protein. The table records about 290,000 distinct CDR3 sequences, less than 15% of them present only once. Uncontrolled infections, other autoimmune diseases, pregnancy or lactation led to exclusion of patients. Sampled blood dates from first hyperthyroidism diagnosis, and it precedes any ophthalmopathy symptoms. Trimming pared 6 bases from V and 4 bases from J, leaving 13 bases between. The CDR3 has 14 amino acids. Germline lookup yields CDR1 MNHNS and CDR2 SASEGT. Ten or more counts support this clonotype. What it binds is unknown.

The chain recombines TRBV6-1 with TRBJ1-5; D might be TRBD1 (5 bases). The clonotype originates from a woman younger than 45 with Graves' hyperthyroidism that later progressed to Graves' ophthalmopathy. Sequencing was carried out using blood. CDR3 DNA: TGTGCCAGCAGGGACACGTCGGGTAATCAGCCCCAGCATTTT. The encoded protein is CASRDTSGNQPQHF.